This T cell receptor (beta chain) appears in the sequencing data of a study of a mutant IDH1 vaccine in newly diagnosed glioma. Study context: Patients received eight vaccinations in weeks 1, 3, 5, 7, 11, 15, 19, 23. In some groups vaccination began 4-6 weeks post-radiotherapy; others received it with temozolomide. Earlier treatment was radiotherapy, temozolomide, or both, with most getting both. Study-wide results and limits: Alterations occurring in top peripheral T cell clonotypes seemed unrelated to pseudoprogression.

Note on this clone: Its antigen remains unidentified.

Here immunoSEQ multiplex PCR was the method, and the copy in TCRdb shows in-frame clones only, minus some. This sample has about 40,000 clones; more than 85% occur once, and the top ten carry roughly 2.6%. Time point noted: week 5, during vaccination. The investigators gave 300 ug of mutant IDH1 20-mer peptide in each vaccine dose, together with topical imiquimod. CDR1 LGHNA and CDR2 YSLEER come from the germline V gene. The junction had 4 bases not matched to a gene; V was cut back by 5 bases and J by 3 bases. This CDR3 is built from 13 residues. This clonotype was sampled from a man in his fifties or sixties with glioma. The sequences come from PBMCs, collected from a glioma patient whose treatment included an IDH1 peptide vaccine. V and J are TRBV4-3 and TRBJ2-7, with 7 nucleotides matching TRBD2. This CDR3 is CASSRTRFYEQYF. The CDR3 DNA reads TGCGCCAGCAGCAGGACTAGATTCTACGAGCAGTACTTC.